The rows below give T cell receptor beta chains drawn from one sample of a study of cytomegalovirus exposure and HLA in healthy donors. The method was immunoSEQ multiplex PCR; TCRdb's version includes in-frame clones alone and lacks a portion of them. The repertoire holds 81,000 or so clones, with just over 75% as singletons. The source material was PBMCs. These receptors all come from a man in his fifties or sixties in good health and CMV-seropositive. Both conserved end residues are part of each CDR3. The order of the fields is V gene, clone size, D gene, J gene, CDR3 DNA, CDR3 protein. A D gene is named only where the DNA matches it firmly. The size entry is marked missing in some rows and otherwise reads once, few, many or a size class.

TRBV10-1	NA	NA	TRBJ2-7	TGCGCCAGCGTTTCCGAAAAACAGAGTATCTACGAGCAGTACTTC	CASVSEKQSIYEQYF
TRBV27	NA	TRBD1	TRBJ1-1	TGTGCCAGCAGTTTATCCTCGGGACAGGGGGTCGTGAGAGCTTTCTTT	CASSLSSGQGVVRAFF
TRBV5-1	NA	NA	TRBJ1-3	TGCGCCAGCAGCTTGGTCCCCGCCGGCTCTGGAAACACCATATATTTT	CASSLVPAGSGNTIYF
TRBV5-5	NA	TRBD1	TRBJ2-5	TGTGCCAGCAGCTTGCTACAGGACAGGGAAGACTTC	CASSLLQDREDF
TRBV5-6	NA	NA	TRBJ2-1	TGTGCCAGCAGCTTGGGCGGGATGGCCTACAATGAGCAGTTCTTC	CASSLGGMAYNEQFF
TRBV5-4	NA	NA	TRBJ1-3	TGTGCCAGCAGCTTGTGGGCCATGGAAGCTGGAAACACCATATATTTT	CASSLWAMEAGNTIYF
TRBV19	NA	NA	TRBJ2-3	TGTGCCAGTAGTATTGACGCGGTCACAGATACGCAGTATTTT	CASSIDAVTDTQYF
TRBV4-1	NA	NA	TRBJ2-3	TGCGCCAGCAGCCAAGGTCGACTGCTCGTGAGCACAGATACGCAGTATTTT	CASSQGRLLVSTDTQYF
TRBV5-1	few	NA	TRBJ1-5	TGCGCCAGCAGATACGACAGTAATCAGCCCCAGCATTTT	CASRYDSNQPQHF
TRBV7-9	once	TRBD1	TRBJ2-7	TGTGCCAGCAGCTTGGGACAGGGGGCCTACGAGCAGTACTTC	CASSLGQGAYEQYF
TRBV30	once	TRBD2	TRBJ2-7	TGTGCCTGGAGTGTAGGGACTAGCGGGAGAAACGAGCAGTACTTC	CAWSVGTSGRNEQYF
TRBV18	NA	NA	TRBJ1-2	TGTGCCAGCTCACCTTCCGGGACTCTCTCCTCGGACTATGGCTACACCTTC	CASSPSGTLSSDYGYTF
TRBV19	NA	TRBD2	TRBJ2-2	TGTGCCAGTAGTATTTCTAGCGGAGGGGCCGGGGAGCTGTTTTTT	CASSISSGGAGELFF
TRBV14	NA	NA	TRBJ2-7	TGTGCCAGCAGCCCGCTCGGGACACGGGACTCCTACGAGCAGTACTTC	CASSPLGTRDSYEQYF
TRBV30	NA	NA	TRBJ1-4	TGTGCCTGGAGAAGAGGGGGTCAGCTTAATGAAAAACTGTTTTTT	CAWRRGGQLNEKLFF
TRBV7-9	NA	NA	TRBJ2-3	TGTGCCAGCTACAACCGCTTCGGGGTAACGGATACGCAGTATTTT	CASYNRFGVTDTQYF
TRBV28	NA	TRBD2	TRBJ2-1	TGTGCCAGCAGTTCCGGGACTAGCGCTATTTCCTACAATGAGCAGTTCTTC	CASSSGTSAISYNEQFF
TRBV6-5	NA	NA	TRBJ1-1	TGTGCCAGCAGTTCATCTATCGGGGATGGTGACACTGAAGCTTTCTTT	CASSSSIGDGDTEAFF
TRBV7-9	NA	NA	TRBJ2-1	TGTGCCAGCAGTACCCGAGACAATGAGCAGTTCTTC	CASSTRDNEQFF
TRBV14	NA	NA	TRBJ1-1	TGTGCCAGCAGCCCGTTCCAGAAAATGAACACTGAAGCTTTCTTT	CASSPFQKMNTEAFF
TRBV10-3	NA	NA	TRBJ2-4	TGTGCCATCAGTGAAAGCGGCCTAGCCAAAAACATTCAGTACTTC	CAISESGLAKNIQYF
TRBV5-4	NA	TRBD1	TRBJ2-7	TGTGCCAGCAGCGTCAGACAGGGGGCTTACGAGCAGTACTTC	CASSVRQGAYEQYF
TRBV6-5	NA	NA	TRBJ1-2	TGTGCCAGCAGTTACTCAGTGCAGGCCATTTCGGGCTACACCTTC	CASSYSVQAISGYTF
TRBV5-1	NA	NA	TRBJ2-1	TGCGCCAGCAGCTTGGTGGGGGGAGTCAGTTACAATGAGCAGTTCTTC	CASSLVGGVSYNEQFF
TRBV4-1	NA	NA	TRBJ2-7	TGCGCCAGCAGCCAGGACTATAACTACGAGCAGTACTTC	CASSQDYNYEQYF
TRBV7-3	NA	TRBD1	TRBJ2-5	TGTGCCAGCAGCCCGTCCCTGGACAGGGGGCCTGAGACCCAGTACTTC	CASSPSLDRGPETQYF
TRBV4-1	few	NA	TRBJ1-1	TGCGCCAGCAGCCTAGACAGTATGAACACTGAAGCTTTCTTT	CASSLDSMNTEAFF
TRBV9	NA	TRBD1	TRBJ2-7	TGTGCCAGCACCTCCCCGACAGGGAATTCATACGAGCAGTACTTC	CASTSPTGNSYEQYF
TRBV7-2	NA	NA	TRBJ1-1	TGTGCCAGCAGCCGATTTATTGAGCCAGAAGCTTTCTTT	CASSRFIEPEAFF
TRBV27	NA	TRBD2	TRBJ2-3	TGTGCCAGCAGTACCCGGACTAGCGGGAGGGCGGCCTATGTCACAGATACGCAGTATTTT	CASSTRTSGRAAYVTDTQYF
TRBV27	NA	NA	TRBJ2-1	TGTGCCAGCAGACCTCCGGGACAAATCAATGAGCAGTTCTTC	CASRPPGQINEQFF
TRBV10-1	NA	NA	TRBJ1-1	TGCGCCAGCAGTGAGTCGAGCGGGGTCACTGAAGCTTTCTTT	CASSESSGVTEAFF
TRBV7-2	NA	TRBD2	TRBJ2-1	TGTGCCAGCAGCTGGTGGGAGGGTGGGGACAATGAGCAGTTCTTC	CASSWWEGGDNEQFF
TRBV7-2	NA	NA	TRBJ2-4	TGTGCCAGCAGCCCCTCAGAAAACATTCAGTACTTC	CASSPSENIQYF
TRBV10-3	NA	NA	TRBJ2-2	TGTGCCATCGGTCTAGTGGAGGCCGGGGAGCTGTTTTTT	CAIGLVEAGELFF
TRBV11-3	NA	NA	TRBJ2-1	TGTGCCAGCAGCTTTTCGGGGACAGAGCAGTTCTTC	CASSFSGTEQFF
TRBV19	NA	TRBD1	TRBJ2-3	TGTGCCAGTAGTATGCAGGGGGCCGTAGATACGCAGTATTTT	CASSMQGAVDTQYF
TRBV30	few	NA	TRBJ2-1	TGTGCCTGGACTAGCAAGAGCGCTGAGCAGTTCTTC	CAWTSKSAEQFF
TRBV7-9	few	TRBD1	TRBJ1-5	TGTGCCAGCAGCTTAGTCCGGCCGGGACAGGGTTTTCAGCCCCAGCATTTT	CASSLVRPGQGFQPQHF
TRBV9	NA	TRBD1	TRBJ2-2	TGTGCCAGCAGCCCACGACAGGGGGCCACAGGGGAGCTGTTTTTT	CASSPRQGATGELFF
TRBV5-4	NA	NA	TRBJ1-2	TGTGCCAGCAGCTTCTTTCAGGGCTTAGGCTACACCTTC	CASSFFQGLGYTF
TRBV11-3	NA	NA	TRBJ1-1	TGTGCCAGCAGCCCGGGTCTAGAAGCTTTCTTT	CASSPGLEAFF